The 3 T cell receptor beta chains reported below all come from one sample, sequenced in a study of shared T cell receptors in the human thymus. Generated by immunoSEQ multiplex PCR, the TCRdb table keeps only in-frame clones and is missing some. The table lists some 700,000 clones, approximately 87% of them singletons, with around 0.0099% in the top ten. The same specimen was also included in a second study, on human thymus T cells.

Material: thymocytes. The receptors here all came from a boy in the first two years of life with a congenital heart defect.

V is TRBV7-6 and J is TRBJ1-4; D is possibly TRBD1 (6 bases). CDR1 is SGHVS, CDR2 FNYEAQ, per germline. Trimming stripped 6 bases from V and 5 bases from J, with 13 bases between. The CDR3 has 14 residues. In nucleotides, the CDR3 is TGTGCCAGCAGATCCCCAGGGGCGAATGAAAAACTGTTTTTT. This codes for CASRSPGANEKLFF.

The chain has TRBV6-5 and TRBJ1-5; D remains unclear. V dropped 6 bases and J dropped 2 bases, with 11 bases sitting between them. Per the germline V gene, CDR1 is MNHEY and CDR2 is SVGAGI. This CDR3 has 14 residues. Here the CDR3 reads CASSPCGRNQPQHF. Written as DNA, the CDR3 is TGTGCCAGCAGCCCCTGCGGGCGCAATCAGCCCCAGCATTTT.

This rearrangement joins TRBV6-6 to TRBJ2-2; 7 bases align to TRBD1. Germline CDR1 is MNHNY and CDR2 is SVGAGI (reference sequence). Trimming at V came to 6 bases and at J to 5 bases, leaving 0 bases not matched to a gene. The CDR3 runs to 12 residues. DNA for the CDR3: TGTGCCAGCAGGACAGGGACCGGGGAGCTGTTTTTT. Amino acids: CASRTGTGELFF.